The clone carrying this TCR beta chain showed up just a few times. Its antigen is still unknown. It was 5'RACE with constant-segment primers that produced the TCR alpha and TCR beta cDNA libraries, which carried sample barcodes and UMIs. From the 5' RACE reads, TCRdb called clonotypes with MiXCR, one entry per CDR3 protein. Among some 200,000 distinct CDR3 sequences listed, roughly 23% were seen once. The data belong to a study of T-cell memory formation after mild COVID-19. Looking at the study overall: TCR clusters mostly belonged to single donors. Whole-study findings and limits: Second-wave clones peaking on day 37 lacked confirmed SARS-CoV-2 specificity. That cross-reactive memory joined was suggested by some responding clones appearing in pre-infection memory.

The CDR3 extends over 16 amino acids. The V end lost 2 bases, the J end lost 6 bases, and 19 bases lay between the germline ends. The source is an adult woman who had mild COVID-19 (a few samples of this study predate the infection). Cell type and time point are not known. The sequenced sample was PBMCs or a T cell subset sorted from them (not recorded which). The chain uses TRBV12-3 or TRBV12-4 and TRBJ1-2, with D possibly matching TRBD1 (5 bases). The CDR3 loop reads CASSLMGGDGPDGYTF. CDR3 coding DNA: TGTGCCAGCAGTTTAATGGGGGGTGACGGGCCGGATGGCTACACCTTC.